This entry lists 15 T cell receptor beta chains sequenced from one sample in a study of blood T cells in healthy people across ages (dated by TCRdb to the mid-2010s). The library relied on 5' RACE. The sample was run on an Illumina HiSeq 2500. A second PCR of 7 to 11 cycles was run with a J-beta primer mix and a sample-barcoded 5' primer. In-frame beta chains were kept once TCRdb had trimmed the public reads at Q25 with fastp and called clones with MiXCR. Every distinct CDR3 protein forms one entry, paired with its most common genes and DNA. The sample yields hundreds of thousands of distinct CDR3 sequences; approximately 30% were counted once. Around a sixth of the sample rests with the top ten. Sequencing was carried out using blood. The source of these receptors is a woman older than 75 in good health.

A few counts support this clonotype. The rearrangement joins TRBV20-1 to TRBJ1-6; no clear D. The V gene's germline CDR1 is DFQATT and CDR2 SNEGSKA (reference sequence). The CDR3 is 14 amino acids. V dropped 0 bases and J dropped 6 bases, with 9 bases sitting between them. CDR3 nucleotides: TGCAGTGCTAGAGATAGGAATTTTAATTCACCCCTCCACTTT. Its protein is CSARDRNFNSPLHF.

This clonotype has ten or more counts. The chain links TRBV5-1 to TRBJ1-5, with a tentative D call TRBD1 (6 bases). Trimming removed 4 bases from V and 5 bases from J, with 16 bases in between. The CDR3 consists of 15 residues. Germline-derived CDR1 and CDR2 are SGHRS and YFSETQ. The CDR3 region is CASSLGAGGHQPQHF. The CDR3 DNA is TGCGCCAGCAGCCTGGGGGCAGGAGGGCATCAGCCCCAGCATTTT. Based on the CDR3 plus reference TRBV5-1 and TRBJ1-5, the full variable domain is KAGVTQTPRYLIKTRGQQVTLSCSPISGHRSVSWYQQTPGQGLQFLFEYFSETQRNKGNFPGRFSGRQFSNSRSEMNVSTLELGDSALYLCASSLGAGGHQPQHFGDGTRLSIL.

This chain uses TRBV28 with TRBJ1-4; TRBD1 agrees at 9 bases. The CDR3 has 16 residues. V lost 6 bases to trimming and J lost 5 bases; unmatched junction nucleotides: 10. In germline, CDR1 is MDHEN, CDR2 SYDVKM. In DNA, the CDR3 is TGTGCCAGCAGGCCCCCGGGACAGGGAGTGAATGAAAAACTGTTTTTT. It codes for CASRPPGQGVNEKLFF.

This clonotype appeared many times. The V and J genes are TRBV7-2 and TRBJ1-2; D is undetermined. This CDR3 region has 15 residues. V was clipped by 1 base and J by 4 bases, with 13 bases between them. The germline gives CDR1 SGHTA, CDR2 FQGNSA. CDR3 nucleotides: TGTGCCAGCAGCTTAGATTATCGGGGTACCTATGGCTACACCTTC. Amino acids: CASSLDYRGTYGYTF.

This rearrangement joins TRBV11-2 to TRBJ2-5; the D call may be TRBD1 or TRBD2 (6 bases each). The CDR3 extends over 15 amino acids. V lost 0 bases and J 11 bases, leaving 19 bases between the germline ends. Germline V gene sequence: CDR1 SGHAT, CDR2 FQNNGV. The CDR3 bases are TGTGCCAGCAGCTTAGAAGGAGGGGGTTCACATGGGCAGTACTTC. As protein: CASSLEGGGSHGQYF.

This clonotype was seen ten or more times. The chain employs TRBV7-2 and TRBJ1-4; possible D gene TRBD1, 6 bases. Germline loops: CDR1 SGHTA, CDR2 FQGNSA. CDR3 length: 15 residues. V was shortened by 5 bases and J by 4 bases, with 14 bases between the two germline ends. CDR3 region: CASSRVGGINEKLFF. The CDR3 bases are TGTGCCAGCAGCCGCGTAGGGGGGATTAATGAAAAACTGTTTTTT.

As for this clonotype: A much larger clonotype is one base distant, so this may be a read error. The chain links TRBV27 to TRBJ2-7; 10 positions match TRBD2. The CDR3 consists of 15 residues. CDR1 is MNHEY and CDR2 is SMNVEV in the germline V gene (reference sequence). The CDR3 reads CACSLKVAGGYEQYF. The CDR3 DNA follows: TGTGCCTGCAGTTTGAAGGTAGCGGGGGGCTACGAGCAGTACTTC.

This rearrangement joins TRBV9 to TRBJ2-7, with 13 bases fitting TRBD2. V was pared by 4 bases and J by 7 bases, with 20 bases of the junction left unmatched. Germline V CDR1 and CDR2: SGDLS, YYNGEE. The CDR3 spans 19 residues. In DNA, the CDR3 is TGTGCCAGCAGCATCGGACTAGCGGGGGCGCAGCGGGATTACAATGAGCAGTACTTC. Translation gives CASSIGLAGAQRDYNEQYF.

This clonotype was seen at least ten times. V is TRBV6-5 and J is TRBJ2-5, with 7 bases that match TRBD1. The V gene's germline CDR1 is MNHEY and CDR2 SVGAGI. With V trimmed by 5 bases and J by 2 bases, 5 bases remained unmatched. There are 14 residues in the CDR3. The CDR3 DNA follows: TGTGCCAGCAGTACCGGACAGGCGCAAGAGACCCAGTACTTC. Translating it yields CASSTGQAQETQYF.

This clonotype was counted ten times or more. This rearrangement joins TRBV20-1 to TRBJ1-2, with a possible D match to TRBD1 (6 bases). The CDR3 has 12 amino acids. The V end was cut by 8 bases, the J end by 7 bases, with 17 bases between. Germline CDR1 DFQATT, CDR2 SNEGSKA (reference sequence). Here the CDR3 reads CSQRGGRGGYTF. CDR3 nucleotides: TGCAGTCAAAGGGGGGGGCGCGGTGGCTACACCTTC.

Of note for this clonotype: Being one base from a much bigger clone, this may be a read error. The rearrangement uses TRBV7-2 and TRBJ1-5; the D is unclear. There are 14 residues in the CDR3. Germline assignment: CDR1 SGHTA and CDR2 FQGNSA. The CDR3 nucleotides are TGTGCCAGCAGCCCGCAGGTTAGCAATCAGCCCAAGCATTTT. Its protein is CASSPQVSNQPKHF.

The chain employs TRBV27 and TRBJ1-5; 7 bases map to TRBD1. The J segment lost 4 bases and the V segment lost 6 bases, leaving 6 bases of the junction unmatched. CDR1 MNHEY and CDR2 SMNVEV come from the germline V gene (reference sequence). The length of the CDR3 is 14 residues. The CDR3 spells CASRLQGQNQPQHF. The CDR3 coding sequence is TGTGCCAGCAGGCTGCAGGGACAGAATCAGCCCCAGCATTTT.

This clonotype has a count of ten or more. The V call is TRBV5-1, the J call TRBJ2-3, with D unclear. This CDR3 comprises 14 residues. Trimming took off 2 bases at V and 2 bases at J, with 9 bases between the two ends. Germline CDR1 SGHRS, CDR2 YFSETQ. The DNA for the CDR3 is TGCGCCAGCAGCTTTAGGAGCCTCACAGATACGCAGTATTTT. It translates to CASSFRSLTDTQYF.

This clonotype was recorded many times. This chain connects TRBV14 to TRBJ1-2; D is undetermined. Trimming took off 2 bases at V and 4 bases at J, with 8 bases between the two ends. Germline CDR1 reads SGHDN; CDR2 reads FVKESK. The CDR3 contains 13 residues. DNA for the CDR3: TGTGCCAGCAGCCAAAGTTGGGGCTATGGCTACACCTTC. This translates into CASSQSWGYGYTF.

About this clonotype itself: A much more abundant neighbour one base away suggests this may be a read error. The chain uses TRBV7-3 and TRBJ2-3; D not resolved. The CDR3 sequence is 15 residues long. Per germline, CDR1 SGHTA and CDR2 FQGTGA. V was shortened by 2 bases and J by 2 bases, with 11 bases between the two germline ends. For the CDR3, the DNA is TGTGCCAGCAGCTTAGGGCTGGCCAACACAGATACGCAGTATTTT. Encoded protein: CASSLGLANTDTQYF.